This T cell receptor beta chain was sequenced in a study of T-cell memory formation after mild COVID-19 (dated by TCRdb to about 2021). Some background on the complete study: Most TCR sequence clusters were specific to one of the two donors. T-cell clones expanding and contracting after mild COVID-19 in a couple of donors were tracked by longitudinal TCRalpha and TCRbeta repertoire sequencing. Two young, previously healthy adult volunteers made up the cohort, one male and one female. General study outcomes and caveats: Only a couple of mild cases were covered by the study, and larger cohorts that include severe cases with pre-infection samples were considered necessary. Contracting CD4+ clones were found mainly in CM and EM memory subsets, while CD8+ clones were enriched in EMRA. Clones contracting from day 15 to 85 had balanced CD4/CD8 phenotypes, while a second wave expanding from day 15 to 37 was biased towards CD4+. The second-wave clones that peaked on day 37 were not confirmed to be SARS-CoV-2 specific. Some responding clones were found in pre-infection memory, which suggests that pre-existing cross-reactive memory T cells took part in the SARS-CoV-2 response.

PBMCs were isolated by Ficoll-Paque density gradient centrifugation. Sequencer: Illumina NovaSeq 6000. cDNA libraries for TCRalpha and TCRbeta were prepared by 5'RACE using constant-segment primers, with sample barcodes and unique molecular identifiers added. RNA was extracted from every sample with Trizol reagent. Amplification of the libraries took two PCR steps, and the second step added a second sample barcode plus Illumina TruSeq adapters. The libraries were sequenced on an Illumina NovaSeq using 2 x 150 bp paired-end reads. As for the authors' bioinformatics: The reads were demultiplexed and collapsed into UMI-guided consensus sequences using migec v1.2.7. With mixcr v2.1.11, UMI consensuses were aligned to TRA and TRB V and J templates and assembled into clonotypes. Expanded or contracted clonotypes were those called significant by both edgeR and NoisET, with noise models trained on biological replicates. For edgeR calls, a false discovery rate-adjusted p below 0.01 and a log2 fold-change threshold of 1 were applied. As an exploratory analysis of dynamics, max-normalized trajectories of the 1000 most abundant clonotypes were examined by PCA with hierarchical clustering. Separately sequenced CD4+ and CD8+ repertoires were used to assign the CD4 or CD8 phenotype of responding clones. Starting from the raw public reads, TCRdb applied fastp trimming at Q25, assembled clones with MiXCR and retained in-frame beta chains. Every CDR3 protein is listed once, alongside the most common genes and DNA of its rows. The authors' filters were not applied to this entry. In this sample the table shows roughly 550,000 distinct CDR3 sequences, around 20% of which occur a single time. The ten most abundant clones make up approximately 12% of the sample.

About this clonotype: Its recognized antigen is unknown. No base qualities exist here, and no much larger clone lies one base off it.

Sequences were obtained from PBMCs or a T cell subset sorted from them (not recorded which). This TCR came from an adult woman who had mild COVID-19 (a few samples of this study predate the infection). The sample titles of this study are shuffled in the database, so cell type and time point are left out; the donor was told from shared clones.

The bases read TGTGCCAGCAGTGAACGCACAGGAGGTAGAGCTTTCTTT. Its translation is CASSERTGGRAFF. The chain was built from TRBV2 and TRBJ1-1; TRBD1 is a possible D gene, resting on 5 matching bases. The CDR3 starts with the cysteine, ends with the phenylalanine, and has 13 residues. Of the read, only the CDR3 DNA is kept; its 39 bases are in frame from base 1. V drops 2 bases and J drops 10 bases, leaving 14 bases in between. As encoded in the germline V gene, CDR1 is SNHLY while CDR2 is FYNNEI.